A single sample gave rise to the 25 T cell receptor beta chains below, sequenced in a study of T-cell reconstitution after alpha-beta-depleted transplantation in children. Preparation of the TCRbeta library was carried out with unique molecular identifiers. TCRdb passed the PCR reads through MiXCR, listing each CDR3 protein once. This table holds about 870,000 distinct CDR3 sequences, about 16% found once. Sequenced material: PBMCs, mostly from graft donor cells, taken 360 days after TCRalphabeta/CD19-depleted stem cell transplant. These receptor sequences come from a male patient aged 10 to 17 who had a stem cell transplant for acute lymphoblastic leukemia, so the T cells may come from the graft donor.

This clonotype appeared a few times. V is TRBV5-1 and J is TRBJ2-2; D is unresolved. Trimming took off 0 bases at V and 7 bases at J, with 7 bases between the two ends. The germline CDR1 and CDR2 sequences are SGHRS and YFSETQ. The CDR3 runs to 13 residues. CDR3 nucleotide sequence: TGCGCCAGCAGCTTGGACCCCCTCGGGGAGCTGTTTTTT. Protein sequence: CASSLDPLGELFF.

The CDR3 protein is CSARDPGQGTNEQYF. The CDR3 DNA sequence: TGCAGTGCTAGAGATCCCGGACAGGGGACCAACGAGCAGTACTTC. This chain links TRBV20-1 with TRBJ2-7, with 9 bases matching TRBD1. This CDR3 region has 15 residues. The V gene end was trimmed by 0 bases and the J gene end by 5 bases; junction bases not matched to a gene: 8. CDR1 and CDR2 (germline): DFQATT, SNEGSKA (reference sequence).

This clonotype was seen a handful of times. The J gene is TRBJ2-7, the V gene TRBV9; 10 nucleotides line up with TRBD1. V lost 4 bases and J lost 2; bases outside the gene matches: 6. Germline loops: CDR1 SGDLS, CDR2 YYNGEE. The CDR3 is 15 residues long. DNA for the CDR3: TGTGCCAGCAGCAGAGACAGGGGGCTCACCTACGAGCAGTACTTC. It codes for CASSRDRGLTYEQYF.

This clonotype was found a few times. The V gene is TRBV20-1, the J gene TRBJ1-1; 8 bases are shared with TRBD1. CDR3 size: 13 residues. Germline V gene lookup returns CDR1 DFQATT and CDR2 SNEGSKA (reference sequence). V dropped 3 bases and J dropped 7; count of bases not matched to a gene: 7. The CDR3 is CSASNRGFSEAFF. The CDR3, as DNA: TGCAGTGCTAGTAACAGGGGGTTTAGTGAAGCTTTCTTT.

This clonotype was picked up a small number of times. CDR3 DNA sequence: TGCAGCGTTGAAACATATGGCTACACCTTC. Its protein is CSVETYGYTF. This chain joins TRBV29-1 and TRBJ1-2; D remains ambiguous. Germline CDR1 SQVTM, CDR2 ANQGSEA. The germline V and J ends were trimmed by 2 bases and 5 bases, with 3 bases remaining between them. This CDR3 is built from 10 residues.

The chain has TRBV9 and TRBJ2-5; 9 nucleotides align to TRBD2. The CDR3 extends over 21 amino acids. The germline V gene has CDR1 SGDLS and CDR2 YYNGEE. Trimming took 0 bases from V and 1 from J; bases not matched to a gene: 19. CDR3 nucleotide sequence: TGTGCCAGCAGCGTAGCTCTCGGGAAGGGAACTAGCGGGTATCTCCAAGAGACCCAGTACTTC. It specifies CASSVALGKGTSGYLQETQYF. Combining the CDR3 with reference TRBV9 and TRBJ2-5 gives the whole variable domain DSGVTQTPKHLITATGQRVTLRCSPRSGDLSVYWYQQSLDQGLQFLIQYYNGEERAKGNILERFSAQQFPDLHSELNLSSLELGDSALYFCASSVALGKGTSGYLQETQYFGPGTRLLVL.

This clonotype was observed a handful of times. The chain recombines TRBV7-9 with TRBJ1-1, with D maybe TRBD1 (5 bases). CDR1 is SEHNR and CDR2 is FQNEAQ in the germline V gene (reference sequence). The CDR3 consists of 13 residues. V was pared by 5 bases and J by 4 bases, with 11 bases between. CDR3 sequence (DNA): TGTGCCAGCAGCCCGAGGGGTGGCACTGAAGCTTTCTTT. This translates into CASSPRGGTEAFF.

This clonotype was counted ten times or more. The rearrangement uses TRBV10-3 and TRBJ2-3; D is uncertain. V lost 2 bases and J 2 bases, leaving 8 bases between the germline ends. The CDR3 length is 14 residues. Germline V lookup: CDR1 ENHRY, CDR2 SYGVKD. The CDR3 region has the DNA TGTGCCATCAGTGAGCCTGGGGACACAGATACGCAGTATTTT. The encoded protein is CAISEPGDTDTQYF.

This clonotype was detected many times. In DNA, the CDR3 is TGCGCCAGCAGCTTGGCCGTACAACTCGAGCAGTTCTTC. Its protein product is CASSLAVQLEQFF. This chain links TRBV5-1 with TRBJ2-1; D not resolved. There are 13 residues in the CDR3. Looked up from germline, CDR1 is SGHRS and CDR2 is YFSETQ. V lost 0 bases and J lost 10, with 11 bases in between.

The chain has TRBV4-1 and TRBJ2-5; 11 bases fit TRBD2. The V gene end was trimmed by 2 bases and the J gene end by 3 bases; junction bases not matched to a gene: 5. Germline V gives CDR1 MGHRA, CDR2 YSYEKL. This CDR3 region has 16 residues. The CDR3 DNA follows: TGCGCCAGCAGCCAACCGACTAGCGGGGAAAAAGAGACCCAGTACTTC. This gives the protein CASSQPTSGEKETQYF.

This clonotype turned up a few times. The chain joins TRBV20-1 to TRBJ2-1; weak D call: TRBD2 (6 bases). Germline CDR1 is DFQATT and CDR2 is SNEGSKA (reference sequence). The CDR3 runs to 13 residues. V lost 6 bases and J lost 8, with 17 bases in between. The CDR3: CSAAGRRGHEQFF. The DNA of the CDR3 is TGCAGTGCGGCGGGACGCCGAGGGCATGAGCAGTTCTTC.

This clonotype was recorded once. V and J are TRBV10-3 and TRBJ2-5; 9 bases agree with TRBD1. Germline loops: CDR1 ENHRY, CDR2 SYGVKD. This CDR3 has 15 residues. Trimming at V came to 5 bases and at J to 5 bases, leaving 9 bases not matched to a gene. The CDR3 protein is CAISPSGTGRETQYF. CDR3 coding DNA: TGTGCCATCAGTCCCTCCGGGACAGGGCGGGAGACCCAGTACTTC.

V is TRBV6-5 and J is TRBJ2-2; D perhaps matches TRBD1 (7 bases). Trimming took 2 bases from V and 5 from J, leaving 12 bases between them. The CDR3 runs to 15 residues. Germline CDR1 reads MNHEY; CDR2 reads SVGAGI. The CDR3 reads CASSYGGGGTGELFF. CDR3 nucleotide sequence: TGTGCCAGCAGTTACGGAGGGGGCGGGACCGGGGAGCTGTTTTTT.

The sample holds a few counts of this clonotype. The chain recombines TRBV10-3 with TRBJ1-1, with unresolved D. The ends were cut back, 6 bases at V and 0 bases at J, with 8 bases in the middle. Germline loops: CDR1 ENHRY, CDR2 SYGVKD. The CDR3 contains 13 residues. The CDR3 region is CAIRKQLNTEAFF. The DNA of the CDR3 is TGTGCCATCAGAAAACAGCTGAACACTGAAGCTTTCTTT.

The CDR3 coding sequence is TGCGCCAGCAGTGAGGCGGGAAGAGGAGATGGCTACACCTTC. Its translation is CASSEAGRGDGYTF. The rearrangement uses TRBV10-2 and TRBJ1-2; D is unclear. The CDR3 consists of 14 residues. V was trimmed by 2 bases and J by 6 bases, leaving 13 bases between them. Germline CDR1 WSHSY, CDR2 SAAADI.

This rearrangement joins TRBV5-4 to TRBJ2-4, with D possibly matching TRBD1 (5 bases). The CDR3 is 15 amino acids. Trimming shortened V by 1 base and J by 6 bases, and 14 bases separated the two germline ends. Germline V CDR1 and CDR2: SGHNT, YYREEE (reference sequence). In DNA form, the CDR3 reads TGTGCCAGCAGCTTGAGGGCAGGGTTGGGAAACATTCAGTACTTC. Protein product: CASSLRAGLGNIQYF.

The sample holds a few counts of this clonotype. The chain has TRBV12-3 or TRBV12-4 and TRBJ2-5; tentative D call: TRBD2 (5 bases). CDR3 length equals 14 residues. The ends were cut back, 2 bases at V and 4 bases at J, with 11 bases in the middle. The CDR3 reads CASSLPGIGETQYF. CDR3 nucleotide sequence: TGTGCCAGCAGTTTACCCGGGATCGGAGAGACCCAGTACTTC.

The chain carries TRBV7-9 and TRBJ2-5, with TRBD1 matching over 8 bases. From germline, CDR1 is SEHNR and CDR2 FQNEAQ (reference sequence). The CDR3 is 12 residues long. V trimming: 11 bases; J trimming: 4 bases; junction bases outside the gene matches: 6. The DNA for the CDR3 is TGTGCCGTCATCCAGGGGGCAGAGACCCAGTACTTC. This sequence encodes CAVIQGAETQYF.

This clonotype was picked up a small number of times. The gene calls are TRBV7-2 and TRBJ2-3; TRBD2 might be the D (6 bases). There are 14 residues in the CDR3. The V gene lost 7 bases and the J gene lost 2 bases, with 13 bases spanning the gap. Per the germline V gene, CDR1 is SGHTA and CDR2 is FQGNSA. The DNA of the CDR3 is TGTGCCAGCAAACAGCGGGCCCCCACAGATACGCAGTATTTT. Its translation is CASKQRAPTDTQYF.

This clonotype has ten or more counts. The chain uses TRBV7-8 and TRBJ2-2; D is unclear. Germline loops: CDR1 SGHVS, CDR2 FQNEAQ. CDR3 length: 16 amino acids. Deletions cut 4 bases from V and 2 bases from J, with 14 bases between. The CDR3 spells CASSSKAYDNTGELFF. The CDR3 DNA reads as TGTGCCAGCAGCTCTAAGGCCTATGATAACACCGGGGAGCTGTTTTTT.

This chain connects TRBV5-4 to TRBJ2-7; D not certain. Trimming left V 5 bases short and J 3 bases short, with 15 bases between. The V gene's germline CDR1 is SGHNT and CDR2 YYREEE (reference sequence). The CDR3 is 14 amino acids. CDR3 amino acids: CASSLGSVLYEQYF. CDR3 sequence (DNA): TGTGCCAGCAGTTTAGGATCAGTACTCTACGAGCAGTACTTC. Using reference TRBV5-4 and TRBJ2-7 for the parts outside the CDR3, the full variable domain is ETGVTQSPTHLIKTRGQQVTLRCSSQSGHNTVSWYQQALGQGPQFIFQYYREEENGRGNFPPRFSGLQFPNYSSELNVNALELDDSALYLCASSLGSVLYEQYFGPGTRLTVT.

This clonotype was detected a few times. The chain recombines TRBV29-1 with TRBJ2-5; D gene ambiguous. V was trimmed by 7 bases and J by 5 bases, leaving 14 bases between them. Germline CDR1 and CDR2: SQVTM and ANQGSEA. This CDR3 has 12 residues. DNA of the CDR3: TGCAGCGGTATTACCTCCTGGGAGACCCAGTACTTC. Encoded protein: CSGITSWETQYF.

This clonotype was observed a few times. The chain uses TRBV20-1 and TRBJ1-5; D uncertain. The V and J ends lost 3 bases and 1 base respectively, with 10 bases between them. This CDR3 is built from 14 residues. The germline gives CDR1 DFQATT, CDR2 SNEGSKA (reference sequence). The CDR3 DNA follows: TGCAGTGCTAGGGGTTTGGGGAGCAATCAGCCCCAGCATTTT. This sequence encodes CSARGLGSNQPQHF.

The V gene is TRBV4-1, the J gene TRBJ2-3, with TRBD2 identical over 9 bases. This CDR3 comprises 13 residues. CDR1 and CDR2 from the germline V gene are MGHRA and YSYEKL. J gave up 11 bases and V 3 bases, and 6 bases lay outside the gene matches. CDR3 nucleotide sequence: TGCGCCAGCAGCCATCCCGGACTAGCGCGGCAGTATTTT. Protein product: CASSHPGLARQYF.

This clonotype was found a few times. CDR3 nucleotides: TGCAGTGCTAGAGCTTGGTTAGCGGCTAGCACAGATACGCAGTATTTT. This translates into CSARAWLAASTDTQYF. This chain links TRBV20-1 with TRBJ2-3; TRBD2 might be the D (6 bases). The ends were cut back, 1 base at V and 0 bases at J, with 14 bases in the middle. The CDR3 consists of 16 residues. Germline V gene lookup returns CDR1 DFQATT and CDR2 SNEGSKA (reference sequence).